The T cell receptor (beta chain) under discussion was sequenced for a study of CD8+ T cells in alopecia areata. The overall study: Oral tofacitinib, 5 to 10 mg twice daily, was given in an open-label trial.

Overall study findings and caveats: Higher clonality than in normal scalp was seen in lesional scalp, especially alopecia totalis/universalis.

As regards this clone: Its antigen is currently unknown.

Treatment here: oral pan-JAK inhibitor, 5-10 mg twice daily. It was from PBMCs that CD4+ and CD8+ T cells were sorted. This CDR3 has 18 amino acids. J was trimmed by 0 bases and V by 5 bases; bases with no gene match: 4. Germline V gene lookup returns CDR1 SEHNR and CDR2 FQNEAQ (reference sequence). Extracted from the samples, RNA was reverse transcribed into cDNA to serve as the sequencing template. TCRdb keeps only in-frame clones here, not all; method: immunoSEQ multiplex PCR. The sample records approximately 180,000 clones, roughly 58% being singletons. The source was CD4+ T cells sorted from blood, collected at roughly week 55, from a patient treated with tofacitinib. This sequence originates from a human donor with alopecia areata. The V call is TRBV7-9, the J call TRBJ2-1, with 16 bases identical to TRBD2. This CDR3 reads CASSPGLAGGSSYNEQFF. The CDR3 DNA reads as TGTGCCAGCAGCCCGGGACTAGCGGGGGGGAGCTCCTACAATGAGCAGTTCTTC.